In its sample, the clone carrying this TCR beta chain was seen a few times. Its antigen is currently unknown. The data belong to a study of response to subunit inactivated influenza vaccine. Study-wide points: Each seasonal influenza vaccination, the authors suggested, recruits few new T cells.

A single record per CDR3 protein comes from TCRdb applying MiXCR to the RT-PCR reads. The top ten hold 10% to 13% of the sample, which has 700,000 to 900,000 distinct CDR3 sequences, around 20% seen once. The receptor was isolated from a man aged 45-60 years who received an inactivated influenza vaccine. The input for sequencing was PBMCs from blood, taken roughly 5 days after vaccination.

The CDR3 DNA reads TGTGCCAGCAGGACCCCAGCGAACGGGCAGCCCCAGCATTTT. This sequence encodes CASRTPANGQPQHF. The chain is built from TRBV28 and TRBJ1-5; no clear D. Trimming cost V 6 bases and J 7 bases, with 16 bases left between them. The CDR3 runs 14 residues. Germline assignment: CDR1 MDHEN and CDR2 SYDVKM.